Sequencing of this TCR beta chain was carried out in a study of T cell repertoires in ileal Crohn's disease. The germline V gene has CDR1 SQVTM and CDR2 ANQGSEA. The CDR3 is 12 amino acids. V was trimmed by 6 bases and J by 5 bases, leaving 13 bases between them. A few counts support this clone. Noted time point: neoterminal ileum biopsy at postoperative endoscopy, about 6 months after surgery. This table comes from immunoSEQ multiplex PCR, and its TCRdb copy is limited to in-frame clones, with some not included. The table shows about 1,700 clones, with approximately 90% occurring only once. What was sequenced was ileal tissue. The rearrangement joins TRBV29-1 to TRBJ1-1; TRBD1 might be the D (5 bases). This receptor was identified in an adult with Crohn's disease. Here the CDR3 reads CSVGTVETEAFF. CDR3 DNA: TGCAGCGTCGGGACGGTCGAAACTGAAGCTTTCTTT. The full variable domain, in which reference TRBV29-1 and TRBJ1-1 provide the parts outside the CDR3, is SAVISQKPSRDICQRGTSLTIQCQVDSQVTMMFWYRQQPGQSLTLIATANQGSEATYESGFVIDKFPISRPNLTFSTLTVSNMSPEDSSIYLCSVGTVETEAFFGQGTRLTVV.